This is a list of T cell receptor beta chains from one sample in a study of blood T cell repertoires in COVID-19. The method was immunoSEQ multiplex PCR; TCRdb's version includes in-frame clones alone and lacks a portion of them. The sample records about 140,000 clones, roughly 84% being singletons. The sequencing input was peripheral blood. The receptor source for this set is a man aged 55 to 70 with active or convalescent COVID-19. CDR3s include the opening cysteine and the closing phenylalanine or tryptophan.

v_gene,j_gene,CDR3aa
TRBV6-5,TRBJ1-1,CASIGDTEAFF
TRBV19,TRBJ2-2,CASSPTGAGAGELFF
TRBV7-9,TRBJ2-1,CASSRQGRNEQFF
TRBV3-1/TRBV3-2,TRBJ1-2,CASSQVGSPSRSYGYTF
TRBV19,TRBJ1-4,CASRGQQNEKLFF
TRBV7-2,TRBJ2-7,CASSLAVRTAAKQQYF
TRBV29-1,TRBJ1-1,CSVRASGMRTEAFF
TRBV7-8,TRBJ2-1,CASSWTSANEQFF
TRBV12-5,TRBJ1-1,CASGLVLGQMNTEAFF
TRBV9,TRBJ1-3,CASSGRQGAFGNTIYF
TRBV18,TRBJ1-1,CASSPYVRQAGTEAFF
TRBV5-1,TRBJ2-7,CASSWDRGLVRYEQYF
TRBV11-2,TRBJ1-1,CASSRESMNTEAFF
TRBV6-1,TRBJ2-5,CASSDQGRETQYF
TRBV7-2,TRBJ2-3,CASRSTRSDTQYF
TRBV30,TRBJ2-3,CAWSVMAGAPDTQYF
TRBV7-2,TRBJ1-2,CASSSFVGANYGYTF
TRBV10-1,TRBJ2-1,CASSLRLARTNEQFF
TRBV12-5,TRBJ1-3,CASSAQGNTIYF
TRBV7-2,TRBJ1-6,CASSLQGGSSPLHF
TRBV12-3/TRBV12-4,TRBJ1-2,CASKNRGQDGYTF
TRBV4-1,TRBJ2-1,CASSQDLASGLEQFF